The subject of this entry is one T cell receptor (beta chain). The entry originates in a study of T cells after yellow fever vaccination. CDR3 length: 18 residues. From germline, CDR1 is MDHEN and CDR2 SYDVKM. V was clipped by 0 bases and J by 1 base, with 15 bases between them. TCRdb redid the calling of the 5' RACE reads with MiXCR, one entry per CDR3 protein. The sample yields hundreds of thousands of distinct CDR3 sequences, around an eighth seen once. The gene calls are TRBV28 and TRBJ2-2; D is undetermined. Material: CD4+ T cells sorted from PBMCs, obtained 15 days after the yellow fever booster vaccination. The sequence came from a man younger than 35 who received the YFV17D yellow fever vaccine. The CDR3 region has the DNA TGTGCCAGCAGTTTATGGCCCCACCCGACGGGGAACACCGGGGAGCTGTTTTTT. Its protein is CASSLWPHPTGNTGELFF.